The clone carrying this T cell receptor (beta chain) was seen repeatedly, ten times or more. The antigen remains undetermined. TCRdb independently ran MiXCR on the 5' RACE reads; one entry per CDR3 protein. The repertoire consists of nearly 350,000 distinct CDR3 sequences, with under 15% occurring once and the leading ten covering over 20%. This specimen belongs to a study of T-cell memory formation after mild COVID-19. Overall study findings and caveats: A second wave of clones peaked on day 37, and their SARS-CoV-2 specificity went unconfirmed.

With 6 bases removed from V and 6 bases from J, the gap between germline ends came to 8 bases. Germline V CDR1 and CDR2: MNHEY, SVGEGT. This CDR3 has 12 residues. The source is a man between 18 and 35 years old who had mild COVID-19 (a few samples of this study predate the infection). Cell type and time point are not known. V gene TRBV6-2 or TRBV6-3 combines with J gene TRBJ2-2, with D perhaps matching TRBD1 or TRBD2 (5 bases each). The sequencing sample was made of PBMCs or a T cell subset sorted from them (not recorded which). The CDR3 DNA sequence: TGTGCCAGCAGCCGGGACGCCGGGGAGCTGTTTTTT. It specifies CASSRDAGELFF.